These T cell receptor beta chains were read from a single sample in a study of shared clonotypes between healthy human individuals. Clones were sequenced by immunoSEQ multiplex PCR, and TCRdb holds only the in-frame ones, with some missing. The table records over 2 million clones, 80% to 95% of them present only once. The sequencing sample was made of naive CD4+ T cells from PBMCs. All receptors come from a man younger than 35 in good health. Some clones in this sample may be carry-over from other donors' samples. CDR3s include the opening cysteine and the closing phenylalanine or tryptophan. The order of the fields is clone size, D gene, J gene, V gene, CDR3 length, CDR3 DNA, CDR3 protein. The D gene is left open where the match is weak. Where a row states a size, it is once, few, many or the class of an expanded clone; other rows omit it.

clone size: once; D gene: NA; J gene: TRBJ1-5; V gene: TRBV4-1; CDR3 length: 15; CDR3 DNA: TGCGCCAGCAGCCTGGGGTCTGGACAAAATCAGCCCCAGCATTTT; CDR3 protein: CASSLGSGQNQPQHF
clone size: NA; D gene: NA; J gene: TRBJ2-5; V gene: TRBV6-6; CDR3 length: 14; CDR3 DNA: TGTGCCAGCAGTTACTCGGGGGGGCCAGAGACCCAGTACTTC; CDR3 protein: CASSYSGGPETQYF
clone size: NA; D gene: TRBD1; J gene: TRBJ1-3; V gene: TRBV27; CDR3 length: 15; CDR3 DNA: TGTGCCAGCGGAAGCGGAGGGGGCAGAGGAAACACCATATATTTT; CDR3 protein: CASGSGGGRGNTIYF
clone size: NA; D gene: NA; J gene: TRBJ2-7; V gene: TRBV2; CDR3 length: 12; CDR3 DNA: TGTGCCACGTATACCAACTCCTACGAGCAGTACTTC; CDR3 protein: CATYTNSYEQYF
clone size: NA; D gene: TRBD2; J gene: TRBJ2-7; V gene: TRBV7-9; CDR3 length: 15; CDR3 DNA: TGTGCCAGCAGCTTAGAAGCTAGCGGACAACGCGAGCAGTACTTC; CDR3 protein: CASSLEASGQREQYF
clone size: NA; D gene: TRBD2; J gene: TRBJ2-7; V gene: TRBV9; CDR3 length: 14; CDR3 DNA: TGTGCCAGCAGCAAGGGACTAGCGGACTACGAGCAGTACTTC; CDR3 protein: CASSKGLADYEQYF
clone size: NA; D gene: TRBD1; J gene: TRBJ2-5; V gene: TRBV28; CDR3 length: 16; CDR3 DNA: TGTGCCAGCAGTTTAGAGGGGGCTGGAGTGAGAGAGACCCAGTACTTC; CDR3 protein: CASSLEGAGVRETQYF
clone size: NA; D gene: NA; J gene: TRBJ1-1; V gene: TRBV4-3; CDR3 length: 14; CDR3 DNA: TGCGCCAGCAGCGCCCGAATAGGGGGCACTGAAGCTTTCTTT; CDR3 protein: CASSARIGGTEAFF
clone size: NA; D gene: NA; J gene: TRBJ2-2; V gene: TRBV19; CDR3 length: 16; CDR3 DNA: TGTGCCAGTAGTAAGGGCCAACCACTCGGAACCGGGGAGCTGTTTTTT; CDR3 protein: CASSKGQPLGTGELFF
clone size: once; D gene: TRBD1; J gene: TRBJ1-1; V gene: TRBV27; CDR3 length: 18; CDR3 DNA: TGTGCCAGCAGTTTTTCTTCTACCGGGACAGGGTGGAACACTGAAGCTTTCTTT; CDR3 protein: CASSFSSTGTGWNTEAFF
clone size: NA; D gene: NA; J gene: TRBJ2-5; V gene: TRBV19; CDR3 length: 13; CDR3 DNA: TGTGCCAGTAGCTTTAACTTCCAAGAGACCCAGTACTTC; CDR3 protein: CASSFNFQETQYF
clone size: NA; D gene: TRBD2; J gene: TRBJ2-1; V gene: TRBV30; CDR3 length: 13; CDR3 DNA: TGTGCCGGGATTAGCGGGAGGTTCGATGAGCAGTTCTTC; CDR3 protein: CAGISGRFDEQFF
clone size: NA; D gene: TRBD2; J gene: TRBJ2-3; V gene: TRBV29-1; CDR3 length: 12; CDR3 DNA: TGCAGCGGAGCGGGAGGGCCAGGTACGCAGTATTTT; CDR3 protein: CSGAGGPGTQYF